This entry lists 4 T cell receptor beta chains sequenced from one sample in a study of radiation and T cells in renal cell carcinoma. Time point reported: blood 4 weeks post-SBRT, at nephrectomy. Noted treatment: 15 Gy SBRT to primary tumor, nephrectomy 4 weeks later. The protocol was immunoSEQ multiplex PCR, while the TCRdb copy is restricted to in-frame clones and leaves out a portion. Of about 170,000 clones in the sample, about 88% were seen once. This material consisted of blood, taken from a patient whose treatment included radiotherapy and nephrectomy. The receptor set was obtained from a woman between 50 and 59 years old with renal cell carcinoma.

The chain employs TRBV7-2 and TRBJ2-3, with D tentatively TRBD1 or TRBD2 (6 bases each). The CDR3 totals 15 residues. Germline assignment: CDR1 SGHTA and CDR2 FQGNSA. V lost 3 bases, J lost 2 bases, and 12 bases lay in between. The CDR3 loop reads CASSLGGRFTDTQYF. As DNA, the CDR3 is TGTGCCAGCAGCTTGGGGGGCAGATTCACAGATACGCAGTATTTT.

V is TRBV6-1 and J is TRBJ1-3; D gene unclear. Trimming left V 7 bases short and J 1 base short, with 8 bases between. This CDR3 has 13 amino acids. Germline V gene data show CDR1 as MNHNS and CDR2 as SASEGT. This CDR3 reads CASIRESGNTIYF. The CDR3 DNA follows: TGTGCCAGCATAAGGGAGTCTGGAAACACCATATATTTT.

The V and J genes are TRBV18 and TRBJ2-1; D gene unclear. This CDR3 comprises 14 residues. Trimming pared 2 bases from V and 3 bases from J, leaving 8 bases between. Germline V lookup: CDR1 KGHSH, CDR2 LQKENI. The CDR3 spells CASSPVGSYNEQFF. The CDR3 DNA is TGTGCCAGCTCACCAGTCGGCAGCTACAATGAGCAGTTCTTC.

The J gene is TRBJ1-2, the V gene TRBV27, with D unresolved. Trimming removed 3 bases from V and 5 bases from J, with 10 bases in between. This CDR3 comprises 13 residues. Per the germline V gene, CDR1 is MNHEY and CDR2 is SMNVEV (reference sequence). Written as DNA, the CDR3 is TGTGCCAGCAGTTTCCCTAGGAGGTATGGCTACACCTTC. Encoded protein: CASSFPRRYGYTF.